The TCR beta chain under discussion was sequenced for a study of beta chain features in type 1 diabetes. Findings of the study overall: For patients, the naive, central memory and Treg TCRB repertoires appeared more alike than for healthy donors. TCRB CDR3 length was moderately but significantly reduced in all four CD4+ subsets of Type 1 diabetes patients.

Points on this clone: What it binds is unknown.

Sequencing targeted expressed TCRB transcripts, as all isolated RNA had been reverse transcribed. TCRdb's table, derived via immunoSEQ multiplex PCR, lists solely in-frame clones and lacks some. The sample has 600,000 to 700,000 clones, about an eighth seen once. The source of this sequence is a man aged 25 to 40 with type 1 diabetes. The material sequenced was naive CD4+ T cells from blood.

The CDR3 loop reads CASSLSGGISYNEQFF. DNA for the CDR3: TGTGCCAGCAGCTTAAGCGGGGGAATCTCCTACAATGAGCAGTTCTTC. The gene calls are TRBV7-2 and TRBJ2-1; 8 bases agree with TRBD2. The germline CDR1 and CDR2 sequences are SGHTA and FQGNSA. V shed 2 bases, J shed 0 bases, and the junction held 3 bases outside the gene matches. CDR3 size: 16 residues.